This T cell receptor beta chain was profiled in a study of Ad26.COV2.S vaccination and SARS-CoV-2 variants. Across the study: Within the COV1001 Ad26.COV2.S trial arm, the donor was enrolled. Whole-study findings and limits: Non-spike TCR breadth was similar in vaccine and placebo recipients. Recipients given vaccine exceeded placebo recipients in spike-specific TCR breadth.

Trimming removed 5 bases from V and 4 bases from J; junction bases left unmatched: 8. CDR1 is SEHNR, CDR2 FQNEAQ, per germline (reference sequence). The CDR3 has 15 amino acids. This clone was seen more than once but under ten times. The antigen is unknown. As to treatment: roughly 19 received Ad26.COV2.S at low or high dose, single or two shots; several received placebo; per-sample allocation not given. Sampling was performed 63 days after the first vaccine or placebo injection. TCRdb's table, derived via immunoSEQ multiplex PCR, lists solely in-frame clones and lacks some. The table has some 480,000 clones, approximately 90% seen once; the top ten hold roughly 12%.

The gene calls are TRBV7-9 and TRBJ2-1; 7 bases match TRBD1. The clonotype comes from a person between 18 and 60 years old who received the Ad26.COV2.S COVID-19 vaccine or a placebo. The sequencing used peripheral blood, collected in a trial of Ad26.COV2.S vaccine versus placebo. This CDR3 is CASSPTLGQYNEQFF. The CDR3 nucleotides are TGTGCCAGCAGCCCCACCTTGGGACAGTACAATGAGCAGTTCTTC.